This record covers a single T cell receptor (beta chain). Antigen unknown. This may arise from a read error, as a much more abundant clone is one base away. The sample is drawn from a study of T cells in Graves' hyperthyroidism and ophthalmopathy. About the research overall: Before any treatment, at initial diagnosis, peripheral blood was collected. Study observations and caveats: Blood also showed most of the thyroid clonotypes that were expanded above 0.001. Model predictions of ophthalmopathy came a median approximately 6 months before onset.

Amplified TCR beta CDR3 regions came from RNA transcripts. With the HTBI primer set, the TCR CDR3 went through a first round of RT-PCR. Each CDR3 protein gets one entry after TCRdb re-called the multiplex PCR reads with MiXCR. The table lists fewer than 450,000 distinct CDR3 sequences, about 15% of them singletons, with roughly a fifth in the top ten. This CDR3 contains 14 residues. J was trimmed by 10 bases and V by 4 bases; bases with no gene match: 10. Germline assignment: CDR1 SGHDT and CDR2 YYEEEE. J is TRBJ2-1 and V is TRBV5-6, with 8 bases lining up with TRBD2. The sequenced sample consisted of blood. This receptor was identified in a woman aged 60-75 years with Graves' ophthalmopathy. For the CDR3, the DNA is TGTGCCAGCAGCCCCCAGAGGACTAGCAACGAGCAGTTCTTC. Protein: CASSPQRTSNEQFF.